This is a list of T cell receptor beta chains from one sample in a study of beta chain features in type 1 diabetes. The table came from immunoSEQ multiplex PCR; TCRdb's copy has only in-frame clones and leaves some out. The data hold about 150,000 clones, with about 13% observed a single time. The specimen sequenced was central memory CD4+ T cells from blood. All receptors come from a man between 18 and 29 years old with type 1 diabetes. Each CDR3 is given with its conserved first and last residue. D genes are given only for firm matches. Clone size is stated in some rows and not others, as once, few, many or a class when expanded.

v_gene: TRBV9; d_gene: .; j_gene: TRBJ2-1; abundance: .; len: 16; CDR3nt: TGTGCCAGCAGCGTAGGGAGCGCGGGACGGTGGGATGAGCAGTTCTTC; CDR3aa: CASSVGSAGRWDEQFF
v_gene: TRBV18; d_gene: TRBD1; j_gene: TRBJ2-4; abundance: few; len: 16; CDR3nt: TGTGCCAGCTCACCACCAAGGACAGGACTCGGGGACATTCAGTACTTC; CDR3aa: CASSPPRTGLGDIQYF
v_gene: TRBV11-2; d_gene: TRBD1; j_gene: TRBJ2-3; abundance: .; len: 15; CDR3nt: TGTGCCAGCAGCTTTCTGGGACAGGGCGCAGATACGCAGTATTTT; CDR3aa: CASSFLGQGADTQYF
v_gene: TRBV29-1; d_gene: .; j_gene: TRBJ2-2; abundance: .; len: 12; CDR3nt: TGCAGCGTTGATAGGGTGTCCGGGGAGCTGTTTTTT; CDR3aa: CSVDRVSGELFF
v_gene: TRBV6-5; d_gene: .; j_gene: TRBJ1-2; abundance: .; len: 14; CDR3nt: TGTGCCAGCAGTGAACCAACAGGGACCGGTGGCTACACCTTC; CDR3aa: CASSEPTGTGGYTF
v_gene: TRBV7-8; d_gene: .; j_gene: TRBJ1-1; abundance: .; len: 14; CDR3nt: TGTGCCAGCAGCTCGACCACAGGGAACACTGAAGCTTTCTTT; CDR3aa: CASSSTTGNTEAFF
v_gene: TRBV9; d_gene: TRBD2; j_gene: TRBJ2-3; abundance: .; len: 16; CDR3nt: TGTGCCAGCAGCGGAGACCCAGCGGGGGCCACAGATACGCAGTATTTT; CDR3aa: CASSGDPAGATDTQYF
v_gene: TRBV7-7; d_gene: .; j_gene: TRBJ2-5; abundance: .; len: 13; CDR3nt: TGTGCCAGCAGCCCCGGGACCGTCGAGACCCAGTACTTC; CDR3aa: CASSPGTVETQYF
v_gene: TRBV18; d_gene: .; j_gene: TRBJ2-7; abundance: .; len: 13; CDR3nt: TGTGCCAGCTCACCAGCTAGGGAAGGCGAGCAGTACTTC; CDR3aa: CASSPAREGEQYF
v_gene: TRBV5-6; d_gene: .; j_gene: TRBJ1-2; abundance: .; len: 13; CDR3nt: TGTGCCAGCAGCTTGCGGGAGGCCTATGGCTACACCTTC; CDR3aa: CASSLREAYGYTF
v_gene: TRBV15; d_gene: TRBD2; j_gene: TRBJ2-3; abundance: .; len: 13; CDR3nt: TGTGCCACCAGCAGACCGTCAGCGGGGGGGCAGTATTTT; CDR3aa: CATSRPSAGGQYF
v_gene: TRBV5-1; d_gene: .; j_gene: TRBJ2-7; abundance: .; len: 12; CDR3nt: TGCGCCAGCAGCTTGGTGGACCACGAGCAGTACTTC; CDR3aa: CASSLVDHEQYF
v_gene: TRBV7-9; d_gene: .; j_gene: TRBJ1-6; abundance: few; len: 17; CDR3nt: TGTGCCAGCAGCTCCTACGGGAGTAGAGACTATAATTCACCCCTCCACTTT; CDR3aa: CASSSYGSRDYNSPLHF
v_gene: TRBV7-8; d_gene: .; j_gene: TRBJ1-3; abundance: few; len: 15; CDR3nt: TGTGCCAGCAGCTTAGCCCAGGGAATTGGAAACACCATATATTTT; CDR3aa: CASSLAQGIGNTIYF
v_gene: TRBV18; d_gene: .; j_gene: TRBJ2-7; abundance: .; len: 16; CDR3nt: TGTGCCAGCTCACCACGCTTGGGCGTAGGCTCCTACGAGCAGTACTTC; CDR3aa: CASSPRLGVGSYEQYF
v_gene: TRBV28; d_gene: TRBD1; j_gene: TRBJ1-2; abundance: .; len: 15; CDR3nt: TGTGCCAGCAGTTCATCACAGGGGGCGGGCTATGGCTACACCTTC; CDR3aa: CASSSSQGAGYGYTF
v_gene: TRBV18; d_gene: TRBD1; j_gene: TRBJ1-2; abundance: .; len: 13; CDR3nt: TGTGCCAGCTCACAGGGACAGGGACATGGCTACACCTTC; CDR3aa: CASSQGQGHGYTF
v_gene: TRBV30; d_gene: .; j_gene: TRBJ2-2; abundance: few; len: 17; CDR3nt: TGTGCCTCCTCTGGGGGAGTGGTAGGCACCAACACCGGGGAGCTGTTTTTT; CDR3aa: CASSGGVVGTNTGELFF
v_gene: TRBV5-1; d_gene: .; j_gene: TRBJ1-2; abundance: .; len: 15; CDR3nt: TGCGCCAGCAGCCTTTCACCAGGGGAGGTCTATGGCTACACCTTC; CDR3aa: CASSLSPGEVYGYTF
v_gene: TRBV5-5; d_gene: .; j_gene: TRBJ2-3; abundance: .; len: 12; CDR3nt: TGTGCCAGCAGCTTGGCTGCCGATACGCAGTATTTT; CDR3aa: CASSLAADTQYF
v_gene: TRBV28; d_gene: .; j_gene: TRBJ2-1; abundance: few; len: 17; CDR3nt: TGTGCCAGCAGTTTCACGGACCCACCCCGCACCTACAATGAGCAGTTCTTC; CDR3aa: CASSFTDPPRTYNEQFF
v_gene: TRBV5-4; d_gene: .; j_gene: TRBJ2-2; abundance: few; len: 15; CDR3nt: TGTGCCAGCAGCTTGGACAGGGCACGGACCGGGGAGCTGTTTTTT; CDR3aa: CASSLDRARTGELFF
v_gene: TRBV11-2; d_gene: .; j_gene: TRBJ2-1; abundance: few; len: 14; CDR3nt: TGTGCCAGCAGCTTAGTGGGGGCCCACAATGAGCAGTTCTTC; CDR3aa: CASSLVGAHNEQFF
v_gene: TRBV29-1; d_gene: TRBD1; j_gene: TRBJ2-5; abundance: .; len: 13; CDR3nt: TGCAGCGGCCCCGACAGGGGAGAAGAGACCCAGTACTTC; CDR3aa: CSGPDRGEETQYF
v_gene: TRBV30; d_gene: TRBD1; j_gene: TRBJ2-2; abundance: few; len: 15; CDR3nt: TGTGCCTGGAGTGGAGGACAGGGGGCCGGCGGGGAGCTGTTTTTT; CDR3aa: CAWSGGQGAGGELFF
v_gene: TRBV2; d_gene: .; j_gene: TRBJ2-1; abundance: few; len: 13; CDR3nt: TGTGCCAGCAGTTCAGACTTCTACAATGAGCAGTTCTTC; CDR3aa: CASSSDFYNEQFF
v_gene: TRBV18; d_gene: .; j_gene: TRBJ2-3; abundance: few; len: 15; CDR3nt: TGTGCCAGCTCCCGGACAGTAATGGGCACAGATACGCAGTATTTT; CDR3aa: CASSRTVMGTDTQYF
v_gene: TRBV20-1; d_gene: .; j_gene: TRBJ2-5; abundance: .; len: 11; CDR3nt: TGCAGTGCTAGTCCCTTCGAGACCCAGTACTTC; CDR3aa: CSASPFETQYF
v_gene: TRBV4-1; d_gene: TRBD2; j_gene: TRBJ2-5; abundance: few; len: 12; CDR3nt: TGCGCCAGCAGCCGGGGGGGAGAGACCCAGTACTTC; CDR3aa: CASSRGGETQYF
v_gene: TRBV7-3; d_gene: .; j_gene: TRBJ2-2; abundance: few; len: 14; CDR3nt: TGTGCCAGCAGCTCGGCCGGCGGCACCGGGGAGCTGTTTTTT; CDR3aa: CASSSAGGTGELFF
v_gene: TRBV29-1; d_gene: .; j_gene: TRBJ2-3; abundance: few; len: 13; CDR3nt: TGCAGCGTTGAGCAGGGACGAACAGATACGCAGTATTTT; CDR3aa: CSVEQGRTDTQYF
v_gene: TRBV30; d_gene: .; j_gene: TRBJ2-3; abundance: .; len: 13; CDR3nt: TGTGCCTGGATGTATTCAGGGGTGAATACGCAGTATTTT; CDR3aa: CAWMYSGVNTQYF
v_gene: TRBV28; d_gene: .; j_gene: TRBJ1-2; abundance: many; len: 12; CDR3nt: TGTGCCAGCAGTCCTCGGACCTGGGGCTACACCTTC; CDR3aa: CASSPRTWGYTF
v_gene: TRBV5-1; d_gene: .; j_gene: TRBJ2-5; abundance: few; len: 13; CDR3nt: TGCGCCAGCAGCCGGGGAAACCAAGAGACCCAGTACTTC; CDR3aa: CASSRGNQETQYF
v_gene: TRBV29-1; d_gene: .; j_gene: TRBJ2-2; abundance: .; len: 14; CDR3nt: TGCAGCGTTGTGGGAAGGGGGGACACCGGGGAGCTGTTTTTT; CDR3aa: CSVVGRGDTGELFF
v_gene: TRBV18; d_gene: TRBD1; j_gene: TRBJ2-7; abundance: .; len: 15; CDR3nt: TGTGCCAGCTCACCCGGGACAGGGGAATTCTACGAGCAGTACTTC; CDR3aa: CASSPGTGEFYEQYF
v_gene: TRBV5-1; d_gene: .; j_gene: TRBJ2-1; abundance: .; len: 15; CDR3nt: TGCGCCAGCAGCTTCCTTGGGCCAGAACTTAATGAGCAGTTCTTC; CDR3aa: CASSFLGPELNEQFF
v_gene: TRBV23-1; d_gene: TRBD2; j_gene: TRBJ2-1; abundance: few; len: 19; CDR3nt: TGCGCCAGCAGTCACATTTTGGGGACTAGCGGGGGGGCTGCCATGGAGCAGTTCTTC; CDR3aa: CASSHILGTSGGAAMEQFF
v_gene: TRBV30; d_gene: .; j_gene: TRBJ1-2; abundance: few; len: 15; CDR3nt: TGTGCCTGGAGCCCCAAGTGGGGGGGCGCCGGTGGCTACACCTTC; CDR3aa: CAWSPKWGGAGGYTF
v_gene: TRBV30; d_gene: .; j_gene: TRBJ2-6; abundance: many; len: 14; CDR3nt: TGTGCCTGGTTAACAGGCTCCGGGGCCAACGTCCTGACTTTC; CDR3aa: CAWLTGSGANVLTF
v_gene: TRBV7-2; d_gene: .; j_gene: TRBJ1-2; abundance: .; len: 12; CDR3nt: TGTGCCAGCAGCTTAGCCGCGACAGTATTCGTCTTC; CDR3aa: CASSLAATVFVF
v_gene: TRBV7-8; d_gene: .; j_gene: TRBJ2-4; abundance: .; len: 15; CDR3nt: TGTGCCAGCAGCCAACCAGCTGGGCAGGATAACATTCAGTACTTC; CDR3aa: CASSQPAGQDNIQYF
v_gene: TRBV4-2; d_gene: .; j_gene: TRBJ1-2; abundance: .; len: 13; CDR3nt: TGTGCCAGCAGCCGCGAACAGGGCCATGGCTACACCTTC; CDR3aa: CASSREQGHGYTF
v_gene: TRBV28; d_gene: TRBD1; j_gene: TRBJ1-6; abundance: few; len: 17; CDR3nt: TGTGCCAGCAGCCTCACGGACAGGCGACCTGGAAATTCACCCCTCCACTTT; CDR3aa: CASSLTDRRPGNSPLHF
v_gene: TRBV7-8; d_gene: TRBD2; j_gene: TRBJ2-7; abundance: .; len: 15; CDR3nt: TGTGCCAGCAGCCGTAGCGGGGGGAGCTCCTACGAGCAGTACTTC; CDR3aa: CASSRSGGSSYEQYF
v_gene: TRBV13; d_gene: .; j_gene: TRBJ1-2; abundance: .; len: 14; CDR3nt: TGTGCCAGCACCGACTGGCAGGAAAACTATGGCTACACCTTC; CDR3aa: CASTDWQENYGYTF
v_gene: TRBV29-1; d_gene: .; j_gene: TRBJ2-5; abundance: .; len: 15; CDR3nt: TGCAGCGTTGGAGTGGCAGGGGTTGGCCAAGAGACCCAGTACTTC; CDR3aa: CSVGVAGVGQETQYF
v_gene: TRBV14; d_gene: .; j_gene: TRBJ2-2; abundance: few; len: 16; CDR3nt: TGTGCCAGCAGCCCGGCGTGGTCATTTACCCCTGGGGAGCTGTTTTTT; CDR3aa: CASSPAWSFTPGELFF
v_gene: TRBV6-6; d_gene: TRBD1; j_gene: TRBJ2-5; abundance: .; len: 14; CDR3nt: TGTGCCAGCAGTAAGACAGGGCCACGGGAGACCCAGTACTTC; CDR3aa: CASSKTGPRETQYF
v_gene: TRBV25-1; d_gene: .; j_gene: TRBJ1-4; abundance: few; len: 16; CDR3nt: TGTGCCAGCAGTGAATACTCAGGGGTCTCTAATGAAAAACTGTTTTTT; CDR3aa: CASSEYSGVSNEKLFF
v_gene: TRBV18; d_gene: .; j_gene: TRBJ2-5; abundance: few; len: 12; CDR3nt: TGTGCCAGCTCATCCGACTTGGAGACCCAGTACTTC; CDR3aa: CASSSDLETQYF